The 32 T cell receptor beta chains given below trace back to one sample, sequenced in a study of control samples from healthy donors and cancer patients. Assay: immunoSEQ multiplex PCR; the TCRdb copy retains only in-frame clones and omits some. Among about 130,000 clones, around 94% were seen once, and the ten largest hold over 12%. The sample comprised PBMCs. Source of these receptors: a man aged 55-75 years with colorectal cancer.

CDR3 in amino acids: CASSKGPEGADYGYTF. CDR3 bases: TGTGCCAGTAGTAAGGGGCCGGAGGGGGCTGACTATGGCTACACCTTC. V and J are TRBV19 and TRBJ1-2; 7 positions match TRBD1. The CDR3 totals 16 residues. Per the germline V gene, CDR1 is LNHDA and CDR2 is SQIVND (reference sequence). With V trimmed by 4 bases and J by 3 bases, 11 bases remained unmatched.

The V and J genes are TRBV7-2 and TRBJ1-2; D not certain. The V and J ends lost 5 bases and 6 bases respectively, with 19 bases between them. This CDR3 comprises 15 residues. CDR1 is SGHTA, CDR2 FQGNSA, per germline. The CDR3 bases are TGTGCCAGCAGCGTCCCATTTTCGGCACCGGATGGCTACACCTTC. Translated: CASSVPFSAPDGYTF.

The rearrangement joins TRBV18 to TRBJ1-1; D is undetermined. V shed 3 bases and J shed 1 base, with 12 bases lying between them. This CDR3 is built from 15 residues. The germline CDR1 and CDR2 sequences are KGHSH and LQKENI. CDR3 sequence reads: CASSPTRAGNTEAFF. The CDR3 DNA is TGTGCCAGCTCACCCACTAGGGCAGGGAACACTGAAGCTTTCTTT.

The chain recombines TRBV30 with TRBJ1-3, with unresolved D. V was clipped by 5 bases and J by 4 bases, with 9 bases between them. CDR1 is GTSNPN, CDR2 SVGIG, per germline (reference sequence). The CDR3 runs to 12 residues. In DNA form, the CDR3 reads TGTGCCTGGCTTACTGGGGGAAACACCATATATTTT. The encoded protein is CAWLTGGNTIYF.

The gene calls are TRBV30 and TRBJ1-4, with D perhaps TRBD1 (5 bases). The CDR3 spans 14 residues. Germline CDR1 reads GTSNPN; CDR2 reads SVGIG (reference sequence). The V and J ends lost 2 bases and 7 bases respectively, with 14 bases between them. The CDR3 sequence is CAWSPGSGGEKLFF. The CDR3, as DNA: TGTGCCTGGAGTCCCGGTAGCGGGGGTGAAAAACTGTTTTTT.

This sequence joins TRBV29-1 and TRBJ2-5; 7 bases fit TRBD1. In germline, CDR1 is SQVTM, CDR2 ANQGSEA. V was pared by 0 bases and J by 5 bases, with 15 bases of the junction left unmatched. The CDR3 is 17 residues long. As DNA, the CDR3 is TGCAGCGTTGAAGAGGGCCAGAGGACAGGCGGCTCGGAGACCCAGTACTTC. It translates to CSVEEGQRTGGSETQYF.

V is TRBV12-3 or TRBV12-4 and J is TRBJ1-1; D might be TRBD1 (5 bases). Trimming cost V 2 bases and J 4 bases, with 8 bases left between them. The CDR3 extends over 13 amino acids. CDR3 sequence reads: CASSLTGTTEAFF. The CDR3 DNA is TGTGCCAGCAGTTTAACAGGTACCACTGAAGCTTTCTTT.

The chain has TRBV18 and TRBJ2-7; TRBD1 aligns across 9 bases. This CDR3 region has 15 residues. V lost 2 bases and J lost 4; bases outside the gene matches: 6. Germline V gene data show CDR1 as KGHSH and CDR2 as LQKENI. As DNA, the CDR3 is TGTGCCAGCTCACCAGGGGACAGGGCTAGATACGAGCAGTACTTC. Its protein product is CASSPGDRARYEQYF.

This chain links TRBV25-1 with TRBJ1-5, with D hard to call. The length of the CDR3 is 16 residues. Per the germline V gene, CDR1 is MGHDK and CDR2 is SYGVNS. Trimming removed 2 bases at V and 2 bases at J, with 13 bases between. DNA of the CDR3: TGTGCCAGCAGTGAAGCAGGCCGGAAGGGCAATCAGCCCCAGCATTTT. It encodes CASSEAGRKGNQPQHF. Based on the CDR3 plus reference TRBV25-1 and TRBJ1-5, the full variable domain is EADIYQTPRYLVIGTGKKITLECSQTMGHDKMYWYQQDPGMELHLIHYSYGVNSTEKGDLSSESTVSRIRTEHFPLTLESARPSHTSQYLCASSEAGRKGNQPQHFGDGTRLSIL.

The chain couples TRBV5-1 to TRBJ2-5, with D unresolved. There are 16 residues in the CDR3. Trimming shortened V by 0 bases and J by 5 bases, and 17 bases separated the two germline ends. Germline lookup yields CDR1 SGHRS and CDR2 YFSETQ. CDR3 protein: CASSLVVSSVQETQYF. As DNA, the CDR3 is TGCGCCAGCAGCTTGGTCGTCAGTTCCGTGCAGGAGACCCAGTACTTC.

The V call is TRBV7-9, the J call TRBJ2-7; TRBD1 agrees at 9 bases. The CDR3 consists of 13 residues. Germline CDR1 SEHNR, CDR2 FQNEAQ (reference sequence). Trimming at V came to 6 bases and at J to 5 bases, leaving 5 bases not matched to a gene. The chain's CDR3 is CASRGQGSHEQYF. DNA for the CDR3: TGTGCCAGCAGGGGACAGGGCTCGCACGAGCAGTACTTC.

This chain joins TRBV19 and TRBJ1-2, with TRBD1 matching 7 bases. Germline V gives CDR1 LNHDA, CDR2 SQIVND (reference sequence). CDR3 length: 14 residues. The junction had 4 bases not matched to a gene; V was cut back by 4 bases and J by 2 bases. In nucleotides, the CDR3 is TGTGCCAGTAGTAACTGGGGACAGAACTATGGCTACACCTTC. Translation: CASSNWGQNYGYTF.

As DNA, the CDR3 is TGTGCCAGCAGTTCAGGGGGTGGTAATGCCGGGGAGCTGTTTTTT. Residues: CASSSGGGNAGELFF. This sequence joins TRBV6-5 and TRBJ2-2, with TRBD1 identical over 7 bases. Germline V CDR1 and CDR2: MNHEY, SVGAGI. With V trimmed by 4 bases and J by 6 bases, 8 bases remained unmatched. CDR3 length equals 15 residues.

The rearrangement joins TRBV5-1 to TRBJ1-1; TRBD1 aligns across 9 bases. V shed 3 bases, J shed 8 bases, and the junction held 8 bases outside the gene matches. Germline V CDR1 and CDR2: SGHRS, YFSETQ. This CDR3 region has 14 residues. DNA of the CDR3: TGCGCCAGCAGCTCTCCGACAGGGGGTACCGAAGCTTTCTTT. This translates into CASSSPTGGTEAFF.

This chain connects TRBV5-1 to TRBJ1-1; the match to TRBD1 covers 8 bases. This CDR3 comprises 14 residues. V shed 2 bases and J 6 bases; nucleotides not matched to a gene: 6. CDR1 is SGHRS and CDR2 is YFSETQ in the germline V gene. CDR3 residues: CASSFTGGNAEAFF. The CDR3 DNA reads as TGCGCCAGCAGCTTTACAGGGGGTAACGCTGAAGCTTTCTTT.

V usage is TRBV6-2 or TRBV6-3 and J usage is TRBJ2-5, with 11 bases matching TRBD2. The V segment lost 0 bases and the J segment 2 bases; nucleotides outside the gene matches: 8. This CDR3 spans 18 amino acids. Germline CDR1 is MNHEY and CDR2 is SVGEGT. This CDR3 is CASSYSSLAGAIQETQYF. In DNA, the CDR3 is TGTGCCAGCAGTTACTCTTCACTAGCGGGGGCCATACAAGAGACCCAGTACTTC.

The chain joins TRBV3-1 (or the pseudogene TRBV3-2) to TRBJ1-2; D unresolved. V lost 4 bases to trimming and J lost 4 bases, with 7 bases between them. CDR3 length: 12 amino acids. Germline CDR1 LGHDT, CDR2 YNNKEL (reference sequence). The CDR3 bases are TGTGCCAGCAGCCCTCCCGGCTATGGCTACACCTTC. It is translated as CASSPPGYGYTF.

This clone was counted a single time. The rearrangement uses TRBV6-2 or TRBV6-3 and TRBJ2-7; D uncertain. Trimming shortened V by 6 bases and J by 1 base, and 10 bases separated the two germline ends. CDR1 is MNHEY, CDR2 SVGEGT, per germline. The CDR3 loop spans 13 amino acids. CDR3 sequence: CASSRQVSYEQYF. The CDR3 DNA sequence: TGTGCCAGCAGCCGACAAGTTTCCTACGAGCAGTACTTC.

V is TRBV7-2 and J is TRBJ2-5, with D tentatively TRBD1 (5 bases). The V end lost 8 bases, the J end lost 1 base, and 5 bases lay between the germline ends. The length of the CDR3 is 11 residues. The germline V gene has CDR1 SGHTA and CDR2 FQGNSA. The DNA of the CDR3 is TGTGCCAGCCAGGGCCAAGAGACCCAGTACTTC. It translates to CASQGQETQYF. Looking up the rest from reference TRBV7-2 and TRBJ2-5 gives the full variable domain: GAGVSQSPSNKVTEKGKDVELRCDPISGHTALYWYRQSLGQGLEFLIYFQGNSAPDKSGLPSDRFSAERTGGSVSTLTIQRTQQEDSAVYLCASQGQETQYFGPGTRLLVL.

The sample holds a few counts of this clone. The chain carries TRBV24-1 and TRBJ2-7; D unclear. The V end was cut by 5 bases, the J end by 0 bases, with 13 bases between. Germline loops: CDR1 KGHDR, CDR2 SFDVKD. The CDR3 consists of 15 residues. CDR3 protein: CATSVESPSSYEQYF. The CDR3 bases are TGTGCCACCAGTGTGGAGTCCCCGAGCTCCTACGAGCAGTACTTC.

The rearrangement links TRBV5-4 to TRBJ2-3; a weak D match, TRBD2 (5 bases). CDR1 and CDR2 (germline): SGHNT, YYREEE (reference sequence). V lost 1 base, J lost 3 bases, and 18 bases lay in between. The CDR3 is made up of 17 amino acids. Here the CDR3 DNA reads TGTGCCAGCAGCTTGTATGATCGGGGTAAAGGTACAGATACGCAGTATTTT. Translation gives CASSLYDRGKGTDTQYF.

This chain connects TRBV24-1 to TRBJ2-5; D is uncertain. Trimming stripped 3 bases from V and 4 bases from J, with 11 bases between. Germline assignment: CDR1 KGHDR and CDR2 SFDVKD. The CDR3 is made up of 14 amino acids. This CDR3 is CATSDPKVRETQYF. The CDR3 bases are TGTGCCACCAGTGATCCTAAAGTCCGAGAGACCCAGTACTTC.

The chain is built from TRBV6-5 and TRBJ1-4; tentatively, D is TRBD1 (6 bases). The CDR3 has 15 residues. The V end was cut by 9 bases, the J end by 3 bases, with 17 bases between. Per the germline V gene, CDR1 is MNHEY and CDR2 is SVGAGI. The CDR3 DNA reads TGTGCCAGTACCTCGATGGGGGGGCCTAATGAAAAACTGTTTTTT. This sequence encodes CASTSMGGPNEKLFF.

The chain is built from TRBV2 and TRBJ2-7, with D tentatively TRBD1 (5 bases). Trimming pared 4 bases from V and 0 bases from J, leaving 10 bases between. Germline CDR1 and CDR2: SNHLY and FYNNEI. The CDR3 runs to 14 residues. CDR3 DNA: TGTGCCAGCAGTGGACAGCTCTTCTCCTACGAGCAGTACTTC. This encodes CASSGQLFSYEQYF.

This chain uses TRBV5-8 with TRBJ1-2; D call uncertain. This CDR3 contains 12 residues. Trimming took 8 bases from V and 5 from J, leaving 13 bases between them. The germline V gene encodes CDR1 SGHTS and CDR2 YDEGEE. CDR3 amino acids: CASGLRRYGYTF. The CDR3 nucleotides are TGTGCCAGTGGGCTTAGGAGATATGGCTACACCTTC.

This clone appeared once. V and J are TRBV7-2 and TRBJ2-2, with 7 bases identical to TRBD1. This CDR3 contains 16 residues. CDR1 is SGHTA and CDR2 is FQGNSA in the germline V gene. The J segment lost 5 bases and the V segment lost 5 bases, leaving 11 bases of the junction unmatched. The CDR3, as DNA: TGTGCCAGCAGCCCGCGACAGGGTGGAATAACCGGGGAGCTGTTTTTT. Protein product: CASSPRQGGITGELFF.

This sequence joins TRBV5-8 and TRBJ2-6; 8 nucleotides align to TRBD1. The V segment lost 4 bases and the J segment 0 bases; nucleotides outside the gene matches: 9. Germline V gene sequence: CDR1 SGHTS, CDR2 YDEGEE. The CDR3 contains 18 residues. The CDR3: CASSLWTGPDSGANVLTF. CDR3 coding DNA: TGTGCCAGCAGCCTCTGGACAGGGCCTGACTCTGGGGCCAACGTCCTGACTTTC.

The V call is TRBV5-1, the J call TRBJ1-1; no clear D gene. The CDR3 is made up of 13 amino acids. V lost 0 bases and J 3 bases, leaving 6 bases between the germline ends. CDR1 and CDR2 (germline): SGHRS, YFSETQ. CDR3 residues: CASSLGPDTEAFF. The CDR3 DNA follows: TGCGCCAGCAGCTTGGGGCCTGACACTGAAGCTTTCTTT.

The chain recombines TRBV7-7 with TRBJ2-5, with D possibly being TRBD2 (7 bases). From germline, CDR1 is SSHAT and CDR2 FNYEAQ (reference sequence). Trimming removed 6 bases at V and 4 bases at J, with 12 bases between. This CDR3 has 13 residues. The CDR3 is CASSKGGGETQYF. The CDR3 coding sequence is TGTGCCAGCAGTAAGGGAGGGGGAGAGACCCAGTACTTC.

The chain couples TRBV30 to TRBJ1-1, with D possibly TRBD1 on 5 matching bases. The CDR3 is made up of 13 amino acids. Germline V gene lookup returns CDR1 GTSNPN and CDR2 SVGIG (reference sequence). Trimming left V 3 bases short and J 9 bases short, with 17 bases between. The CDR3 DNA follows: TGTGCCTGGAGAAGGGACCCAGGGTCGAAAGCTTTCTTT. Protein sequence: CAWRRDPGSKAFF.

The chain combines TRBV4-2 with TRBJ1-5, with D perhaps matching TRBD1 (6 bases). This CDR3 has 15 residues. Germline values: CDR1 LGHNA, CDR2 YNFKEQ. Trimming removed 0 bases at V and 3 bases at J, with 9 bases between. The DNA of the CDR3 is TGTGCCAGCAGCCAAGATGCAGGGGTCAATCAGCCCCAGCATTTT. Translation gives CASSQDAGVNQPQHF.

The chain couples TRBV27 to TRBJ1-6; TRBD1 aligns across 9 bases. Germline trimming cut 4 bases from V and 16 bases from J; bases unmatched to any gene: 11. CDR1 is MNHEY and CDR2 is SMNVEV in the germline V gene (reference sequence). This CDR3 spans 14 amino acids. CDR3 loop: CASSSFGTGSKLHF. The DNA for the CDR3 is TGTGCCAGCAGTTCCTTCGGGACAGGGAGCAAGCTCCACTTT.